This record covers a single TCR beta chain. What it recognizes is unknown. This specimen comes from a study of glioma-infiltrating T cells after dendritic cell vaccination. Broader study findings: Higher TCR clonality did not directly relate to longer survival.

Assay used: immunoSEQ multiplex PCR; TCRdb lists only in-frame clones, some missing. The data show 75,000 to 100,000 clones, roughly 83% seen once. The CDR3 is made up of 18 amino acids. Trimming cost V 3 bases and J 8 bases, with 25 bases left between them. Germline-derived CDR1 and CDR2 are MNHNS and SASEGT. Sequenced material: blood, taken before dendritic cell vaccination. The sequence derives from a human donor with glioblastoma. J is TRBJ2-2 and V is TRBV6-1; possible D gene TRBD2, 6 bases. CDR3 loop: CASSDSSDLSASMGELFF. As DNA, the CDR3 is TGTGCCAGCAGTGATTCTAGCGATTTGTCGGCGTCGATGGGGGAGCTGTTTTTT.